This T cell receptor beta chain was sequenced for a study of read filtering for tumor transcriptome and immune sequencing. Turning to the study itself: IR-seq gave about 3.5 to 11 million TCR reads per sample; RNA-seq gave about 80 to 1273.

The study's findings and limits: This fraction held mixed bone marrow immune cells after CD138-negative sorting. In IR-seq, single-read clonotypes were roughly 80% of clonotypes but approximately 3.5% of reads.

Trimming took 1 base from V and 0 from J, leaving 9 bases between them. Germline V gene lookup returns CDR1 SGHVS and CDR2 FQNEAQ. The length of the CDR3 is 15 residues. At the time of active disease, bone marrow was collected from every patient. This library used 300 to 450 ng RNA and molecular barcoded adaptors spanning alpha/delta and beta/gamma chains. TCRdb ran MiXCR on the reads and lists one entry per CDR3 protein. This sample has 100,000 to 150,000 distinct CDR3 sequences; about 13% occur once, and the top ten carry 7% to 9%. In its sample, this clonotype was seen many times. The antigen is not known.

This receptor was obtained from a donor aged 40 or older with multiple myeloma. The source material was a population of CD138-negative cells sorted from bone marrow. The chain joins TRBV7-8 to TRBJ1-1; D is undetermined. The CDR3 DNA reads as TGTGCCAGCAGCTTAGAGCCTCTCTTGAACACTGAAGCTTTCTTT. Amino acids: CASSLEPLLNTEAFF.